Listed below are T cell receptor beta chains from one sample, sequenced in a study of T cell responses to AZD1222 COVID-19 vaccine. Assay used: immunoSEQ multiplex PCR; TCRdb lists only in-frame clones, some missing. The sample contains 60,000 to 85,000 clones, more than 70% of which appear only once. Sequencing used peripheral blood, obtained 28 days after the second dose of the MenACWY control vaccine. Receptors were obtained from an adult who received the MenACWY meningococcal vaccine as a control. CDR3s include the opening cysteine and the closing phenylalanine or tryptophan. Fields, in order: V gene, D gene, clone size, J gene, CDR3 protein, CDR3 DNA. The D gene is left open where the match is weak. Only part of the rows carry a size: once, few, many, or a class if the clone is expanded.

>TRBV14|TRBD1|-|TRBJ2-3
CASSRQGTPTDTQYF
TGTGCCAGCAGCCGACAGGGGACTCCTACAGATACGCAGTATTTT
>TRBV5-4|-|-|TRBJ1-1
CASSLDGTEAFF
TGTGCCAGCAGCTTGGACGGCACTGAAGCTTTCTTT
>TRBV7-2|-|-|TRBJ1-4
CASSTSSWQNEKLFF
TGTGCCAGCAGCACGTCCAGTTGGCAGAATGAAAAACTGTTTTTT
>TRBV19|-|-|TRBJ1-2
CASSLQDTGVYGYTF
TGTGCCAGTAGTTTGCAAGACACGGGGGTTTATGGCTACACCTTC
>TRBV28|TRBD1|-|TRBJ1-1
CASSPTQGGYTEAFF
TGTGCCAGCAGTCCGACTCAGGGGGGGTACACTGAAGCTTTCTTT
>TRBV21-1|-|-|TRBJ1-2
CASNTGQGPSNYGYTF
TGTGCCAGCAATACGGGACAGGGTCCTTCTAACTATGGCTACACCTTC
>TRBV6-5|TRBD2|-|TRBJ2-1
CATDLSGGWYEQFF
TGTGCCACCGACCTTAGCGGGGGGTGGTATGAGCAGTTCTTC
>TRBV27|TRBD2|-|TRBJ2-1
CASSLGGTGDSYNEQFF
TGTGCCAGCAGTTTGGGGGGGACGGGGGACTCCTACAATGAGCAGTTCTTC
>TRBV29-1|-|-|TRBJ2-4
CSVRSKLAKNIQYF
TGCAGCGTCCGTTCTAAGCTAGCCAAAAACATTCAGTACTTC
>TRBV5-1|-|once|TRBJ1-2
CASSPSLGVGYGYTF
TGCGCCAGCAGCCCCTCTCTGGGGGTGGGCTATGGCTACACCTTC
>TRBV28|TRBD1|-|TRBJ1-6
CASSGTGRAYNSPLHF
TGTGCCAGCAGTGGGACAGGGAGGGCGTATAATTCACCCCTCCACTTT
>TRBV3-1/TRBV3-2|TRBD1|-|TRBJ1-2
CAASGGRSYGYTF
TGTGCCGCTTCAGGGGGCCGGAGCTATGGCTACACCTTC